The 4 T cell receptor beta chains below all came from one sample that was sequenced in a study of shared clonotypes between healthy human individuals. Assay used: immunoSEQ multiplex PCR; TCRdb lists only in-frame clones, some missing. This sample yields roughly 700,000 clones, of which about 74% are seen a single time; under 2% belongs to the top ten. The specimen was memory CD4+ T cells sorted from blood. Subset of the sample: CD45RA-negative fraction. These TCRs come from a woman aged 25 to 45 in good health.

The gene calls are TRBV7-2 and TRBJ1-3; D remains unclear. Germline CDR1 and CDR2: SGHTA and FQGNSA. The CDR3 is made up of 15 amino acids. With 5 bases removed from V and 0 bases from J, the gap between germline ends came to 11 bases. The chain's CDR3 is CASSPQASSGNTIYF. In DNA, the CDR3 is TGTGCCAGCAGCCCTCAGGCGTCCTCTGGAAACACCATATATTTT.

This sequence joins TRBV25-1 and TRBJ1-4; 10 bases are shared with TRBD1. Germline CDR1 is MGHDK and CDR2 is SYGVNS. The trim removed 5 bases at V and 10 bases at J, leaving 7 bases unmatched. This CDR3 region has 14 residues. CDR3 residues: CASSLGQGVGKLFF. The CDR3 DNA is TGTGCCAGCAGTTTAGGACAGGGGGTTGGAAAACTGTTTTTT.

This clone is a singleton in its sample. The chain carries TRBV2 and TRBJ2-3; maybe TRBD2 (6 bases). CDR1 SNHLY and CDR2 FYNNEI come from the germline V gene. The V gene lost 8 bases and the J gene lost 5 bases, with 11 bases spanning the gap. The length of the CDR3 is 12 residues. CDR3 coding DNA: TGTGCCAGCCACCGGGGGATAGATACGCAGTATTTT. This gives the protein CASHRGIDTQYF.

The J gene is TRBJ1-4, the V gene TRBV13; D is perhaps TRBD1 (5 bases). Germline V gene lookup returns CDR1 PRHDT and CDR2 FYEKMQ (reference sequence). The ends were cut back, 5 bases at V and 8 bases at J, with 15 bases in the middle. CDR3 size: 14 residues. The CDR3 DNA reads TGTGCCAGCAGCCTGGGACCGCCGTTGGAAAAACTGTTTTTT. Translated: CASSLGPPLEKLFF.